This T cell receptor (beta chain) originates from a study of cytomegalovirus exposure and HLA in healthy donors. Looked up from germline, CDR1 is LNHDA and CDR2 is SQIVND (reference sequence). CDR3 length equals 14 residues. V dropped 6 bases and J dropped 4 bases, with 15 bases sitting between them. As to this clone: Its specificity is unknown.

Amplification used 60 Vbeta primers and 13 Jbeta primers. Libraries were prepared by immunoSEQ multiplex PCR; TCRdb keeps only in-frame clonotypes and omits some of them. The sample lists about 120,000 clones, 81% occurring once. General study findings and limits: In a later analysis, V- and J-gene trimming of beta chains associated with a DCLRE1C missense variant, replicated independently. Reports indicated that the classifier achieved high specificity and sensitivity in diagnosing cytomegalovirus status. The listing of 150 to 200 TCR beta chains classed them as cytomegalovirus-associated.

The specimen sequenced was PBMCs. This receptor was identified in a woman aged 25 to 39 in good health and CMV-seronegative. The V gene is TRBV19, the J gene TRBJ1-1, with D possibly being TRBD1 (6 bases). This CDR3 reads CASSLGAAVTEAFF. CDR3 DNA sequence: TGTGCCAGTAGCCTGGGGGCAGCGGTCACTGAAGCTTTCTTT.